One sample yielded the 26 T cell receptor beta chains listed below, sequenced in a study of shared clonotypes between healthy human individuals. TCRdb's copy holds only in-frame clones and misses some; the assay was immunoSEQ multiplex PCR. The profile shows about 180,000 clones, 85% to 95% of them singletons. The sequenced sample was naive CD4+ T cells sorted from blood. The subset denotes: CD45RA+ positively selected. All receptors derive from a woman between 25 and 40 years old in good health.

The V gene is TRBV27, the J gene TRBJ1-2, with a weak D call TRBD1 (5 bases). Germline V gives CDR1 MNHEY, CDR2 SMNVEV (reference sequence). V was clipped by 2 bases and J by 4 bases, with 11 bases between them. CDR3 length: 14 amino acids. The CDR3 is CASSLNRRFYGYTF. CDR3 sequence (DNA): TGTGCCAGCAGTTTAAACAGGCGGTTCTATGGCTACACCTTC.

The chain carries TRBV18 and TRBJ2-7, with D unresolved. The V end lost 5 bases, the J end lost 6 bases, and 14 bases lay between the germline ends. The CDR3 has 13 residues. Germline assignment: CDR1 KGHSH and CDR2 LQKENI. CDR3 in DNA: TGTGCCAGCTCATTTTCTTCAGAAGGCGAGCAGTACTTC. Amino acid sequence: CASSFSSEGEQYF.

V gene TRBV18 combines with J gene TRBJ1-1; D possibly corresponds to TRBD1 (6 bases). V lost 6 bases and J 4 bases, leaving 18 bases between the germline ends. The germline V gene encodes CDR1 KGHSH and CDR2 LQKENI. The length of the CDR3 is 15 residues. The DNA of the CDR3 is TGTGCCAGCTCGCAAACCGCAGGGGTAGGCACTGAAGCTTTCTTT. This translates into CASSQTAGVGTEAFF. The full variable domain, rest sourced from reference TRBV18 and TRBJ1-1, is NAGVMQNPRHLVRRRGQEARLRCSPMKGHSHVYWYRQLPEEGLKFMVYLQKENIIDESGMPKERFSAEFPKEGPSILRIQQVVRGDSAAYFCASSQTAGVGTEAFFGQGTRLTVV.

The rearrangement joins TRBV7-9 to TRBJ2-5; 11 bases agree with TRBD1. Germline values: CDR1 SEHNR, CDR2 FQNEAQ (reference sequence). The CDR3 has 16 amino acids. Germline trimming cut 0 bases from V and 4 bases from J; bases unmatched to any gene: 4. CDR3 in amino acids: CASSLARDRGGETQYF. CDR3 nucleotide sequence: TGTGCCAGCAGCTTAGCTCGGGACAGGGGGGGAGAGACCCAGTACTTC.

The V gene is TRBV29-1, the J gene TRBJ1-1; no clear D. The length of the CDR3 is 12 residues. The germline gives CDR1 SQVTM, CDR2 ANQGSEA. Between the trimmed V and J ends, which lost 3 bases and 1 base, there was a span of 6 bases. CDR3 nucleotide sequence: TGCAGCGTTGATTTTGGGAACACTGAAGCTTTCTTT. Protein: CSVDFGNTEAFF.

The genes are TRBV7-9 and TRBJ2-7; TRBD2 matches 8 bases. V dropped 6 bases and J dropped 0; count of bases not matched to a gene: 4. Germline V CDR1 and CDR2: SEHNR, FQNEAQ (reference sequence). The CDR3 is 14 amino acids. In DNA, the CDR3 is TGTGCCAGCAGGATAGCGGGATCCTCCTACGAGCAGTACTTC. It yields the protein CASRIAGSSYEQYF. The full variable domain, with the rest looked up from reference TRBV7-9 and TRBJ2-7, is DTGVSQNPRHKITKRGQNVTFRCDPISEHNRLYWYRQTLGQGPEFLTYFQNEAQLEKSRLLSDRFSAERPKGSFSTLEIQRTEQGDSAMYLCASRIAGSSYEQYFGPGTRLTVT.

This clone was seen only a few times. V is TRBV4-1 and J is TRBJ2-7; maybe TRBD1 (6 bases). CDR1 is MGHRA and CDR2 is YSYEKL in the germline V gene. V gave up 1 base and J gave up 6 bases, with 16 bases separating them. The CDR3 covers 15 residues. DNA of the CDR3: TGCGCCAGCAGCCAAGGATCGGCAGGGGCCGGCGAGCAGTACTTC. Amino acid sequence: CASSQGSAGAGEQYF.

This sequence joins TRBV7-2 and TRBJ1-1, with no clear D. Trimming pared 2 bases from V and 7 bases from J, leaving 8 bases between. Germline values: CDR1 SGHTA, CDR2 FQGNSA. This CDR3 region has 12 residues. The CDR3 bases are TGTGCCAGCAGCTTAATGGGGAATGAAGCTTTCTTT. This translates into CASSLMGNEAFF. The full variable domain, with the rest looked up from reference TRBV7-2 and TRBJ1-1, is GAGVSQSPSNKVTEKGKDVELRCDPISGHTALYWYRQSLGQGLEFLIYFQGNSAPDKSGLPSDRFSAERTGGSVSTLTIQRTQQEDSAVYLCASSLMGNEAFFGQGTRLTVV.

This clone came up once. The J gene is TRBJ2-7, the V gene TRBV6-1; TRBD1 is a possible D gene (6 bases). Looked up from germline, CDR1 is MNHNS and CDR2 is SASEGT. The CDR3 is made up of 13 amino acids. V lost 6 bases and J lost 2, with 11 bases in between. CDR3 in amino acids: CASSRQVPYEQYF. DNA of the CDR3: TGTGCCAGCAGCCGACAGGTCCCCTACGAGCAGTACTTC.

V usage is TRBV27 and J usage is TRBJ1-2; D gene ambiguous. This CDR3 contains 15 residues. In germline, CDR1 is MNHEY, CDR2 SMNVEV (reference sequence). V was trimmed by 3 bases and J by 1 base, leaving 12 bases between them. The CDR3 DNA follows: TGTGCCAGCAGTTTTCTCGCAGCAAATAACTATGGCTACACCTTC. This gives the protein CASSFLAANNYGYTF.

In its sample, this clone was seen once. The chain uses TRBV2 and TRBJ2-7, with D possibly matching TRBD1 (5 bases). V lost 6 bases and J 2 bases, leaving 11 bases between the germline ends. This CDR3 region has 13 residues. Germline CDR1 reads SNHLY; CDR2 reads FYNNEI. In DNA form, the CDR3 reads TGTGCCAGCAGGCTGGACATGACCTACGAGCAGTACTTC. Amino acids: CASRLDMTYEQYF.

The chain has TRBV28 and TRBJ2-7; 12 bases are a match to TRBD2. Germline assignment: CDR1 MDHEN and CDR2 SYDVKM. The CDR3 covers 14 residues. J was trimmed by 5 bases and V by 6 bases; bases with no gene match: 5. CDR3 nucleotide sequence: TGTGCCAGCAGCGAGACTAGCGGGAGCCACGAGCAGTACTTC. This codes for CASSETSGSHEQYF.

The chain employs TRBV5-4 and TRBJ2-2; D is possibly TRBD1 or TRBD2 (6 bases each). Trimming stripped 2 bases from V and 4 bases from J, with 12 bases between. Germline CDR1 SGHNT, CDR2 YYREEE (reference sequence). The CDR3 length is 15 residues. The CDR3 protein is CASSFPGAATGELFF. The DNA for the CDR3 is TGTGCCAGCAGCTTCCCGGGGGCGGCCACCGGGGAGCTGTTTTTT.

The chain employs TRBV10-2 and TRBJ1-2; 7 positions agree with TRBD1. Losses at the gene ends were 2 bases for V and 0 bases for J; bases not matched to a gene: 3. Germline V gene data show CDR1 as WSHSY and CDR2 as SAAADI. CDR3 length: 15 amino acids. DNA of the CDR3: TGCGCCAGCAGTGAGGTACAGGGGCCTAACTATGGCTACACCTTC. Protein sequence: CASSEVQGPNYGYTF.

This rearrangement joins TRBV7-2 to TRBJ2-1; D not resolved. CDR3 size: 17 residues. CDR1 and CDR2 from the germline V gene are SGHTA and FQGNSA. The V and J ends lost 4 bases and 0 bases respectively, with 16 bases between them. The CDR3 sequence is CASSSWWARSSYNEQFF. The CDR3 nucleotides are TGTGCCAGCAGCTCCTGGTGGGCGAGGAGCTCCTACAATGAGCAGTTCTTC. Drawing the rest from reference TRBV7-2 and TRBJ2-1, the complete variable domain is GAGVSQSPSNKVTEKGKDVELRCDPISGHTALYWYRQSLGQGLEFLIYFQGNSAPDKSGLPSDRFSAERTGGSVSTLTIQRTQQEDSAVYLCASSSWWARSSYNEQFFGPGTRLTVL.

The V call is TRBV15, the J call TRBJ1-3; D might be TRBD1 (5 bases). CDR1 and CDR2 from the germline V gene are LNHNV and YYDKDF (reference sequence). The V end lost 0 bases, the J end lost 0 bases, and 18 bases lay between the germline ends. The CDR3 extends over 19 amino acids. This CDR3 reads CATSRDLGEDTVSGNTIYF. CDR3 DNA sequence: TGTGCCACCAGCAGAGATCTAGGGGAGGACACCGTCTCTGGAAACACCATATATTTT. The whole variable domain, remainder taken from reference TRBV15 and TRBJ1-3, is DAMVIQNPRYQVTQFGKPVTLSCSQTLNHNVMYWYQQKSSQAPKLLFHYYDKDFNNEADTPDNFQSRRPNTSFCFLDIRSPGLGDTAMYLCATSRDLGEDTVSGNTIYFGEGSWLTVV.

The chain couples TRBV10-1 to TRBJ2-3; D unresolved. CDR3 length: 13 amino acids. Germline V gene sequence: CDR1 WNHNN, CDR2 SYGVQD (reference sequence). The germline V and J ends were trimmed by 1 base and 0 bases, with 2 bases remaining between them. The CDR3 nucleotides are TGCGCCAGCAGTGAGTTAAGCACAGATACGCAGTATTTT. This encodes CASSELSTDTQYF.

The CDR3 coding sequence is TGCGCCAGCAGCCCCGGTCCCCAGATCTCCTACGAGCAGTACTTC. Protein sequence: CASSPGPQISYEQYF. The genes are TRBV5-1 and TRBJ2-7; no firm D call. V was pared by 4 bases and J by 0 bases, with 14 bases between. The CDR3 runs 15 residues. Germline CDR1 is SGHRS and CDR2 is YFSETQ.

The rearrangement joins TRBV28 to TRBJ1-1; possible D gene TRBD1, 5 bases. This CDR3 has 14 residues. Germline V lookup: CDR1 MDHEN, CDR2 SYDVKM. Trimming took 8 bases from V and 1 from J, leaving 14 bases between them. CDR3 nucleotide sequence: TGTGCCAGCCGGGGGGAGGGGACGAACACTGAAGCTTTCTTT. Its translation is CASRGEGTNTEAFF.

The rearrangement uses TRBV30 and TRBJ1-6; D is uncertain. Per germline, CDR1 GTSNPN and CDR2 SVGIG (reference sequence). Trimming took 1 base from V and 7 from J, leaving 5 bases between them. CDR3 length: 12 amino acids. The CDR3 nucleotides read TGTGCCTGGAGTGGGGCGAATTCACCCCTCCACTTT. Translated: CAWSGANSPLHF.

This chain uses TRBV2 with TRBJ2-3; D not certain. From germline, CDR1 is SNHLY and CDR2 FYNNEI. Trimming left V 8 bases short and J 3 bases short, with 12 bases between. The CDR3 loop spans 13 amino acids. The DNA of the CDR3 is TGTGCCAGCTCGCTGCTAGAGACAGATACGCAGTATTTT. It specifies CASSLLETDTQYF. Together with reference TRBV2 and TRBJ2-3, the CDR3 gives the full variable domain: EPEVTQTPSHQVTQMGQEVILRCVPISNHLYFYWYRQILGQKVEFLVSFYNNEISEKSEIFDDQFSVERPDGSNFTLKIRSTKLEDSAMYFCASSLLETDTQYFGPGTRLTVL.

The V gene is TRBV5-5, the J gene TRBJ2-6; 10 bases line up with TRBD1. Losses at the gene ends were 1 base for V and 0 bases for J; bases not matched to a gene: 7. Germline V CDR1 and CDR2: SGHKS, YYEKEE (reference sequence). This CDR3 comprises 19 residues. In DNA form, the CDR3 reads TGTGCCAGCAGCTTGTGGGACAGGGGACAAATCTCTGGGGCCAACGTCCTGACTTTC. Protein sequence: CASSLWDRGQISGANVLTF. Full variable domain (outside the CDR3, taken from reference TRBV5-5 and TRBJ2-6): DAGVTQSPTHLIKTRGQQVTLRCSPISGHKSVSWYQQVLGQGPQFIFQYYEKEERGRGNFPDRFSARQFPNYSSELNVNALLLGDSALYLCASSLWDRGQISGANVLTFGAGSRLTVL.

The chain is built from TRBV5-1 and TRBJ2-6, with D tentatively TRBD1 (5 bases). The V gene lost 2 bases and the J gene lost 0 bases, with 12 bases spanning the gap. The CDR3 spans 17 residues. The germline CDR1 and CDR2 sequences are SGHRS and YFSETQ. This CDR3 is CASSFLTASSGANVLTF. CDR3 sequence (DNA): TGCGCCAGCAGCTTCTTGACAGCCAGCTCTGGGGCCAACGTCCTGACTTTC.

This clone was counted a single time. The chain carries TRBV27 and TRBJ2-7; TRBD1 is a possible D gene (6 bases). This CDR3 region has 13 residues. Per the germline V gene, CDR1 is MNHEY and CDR2 is SMNVEV (reference sequence). The ends were cut back, 6 bases at V and 3 bases at J, with 12 bases in the middle. CDR3 residues: CASRRGLDYEQYF. As DNA, the CDR3 is TGTGCCAGCAGGAGGGGGTTGGACTACGAGCAGTACTTC.

The rearrangement uses TRBV10-3 and TRBJ1-3; D is undetermined. This CDR3 region has 13 residues. Trimming removed 7 bases from V and 4 bases from J, with 11 bases in between. Germline V lookup: CDR1 ENHRY, CDR2 SYGVKD. The CDR3 protein is CAITPVSGNTIYF. Here the CDR3 DNA reads TGTGCCATCACCCCCGTTAGCGGAAACACCATATATTTT.

This clone was observed a single time. The chain has TRBV29-1 and TRBJ2-5; a possible D gene is TRBD1 (6 bases). The J call is doubtful: the DNA matches TRBJ2-7 better. The V gene's germline CDR1 is SQVTM and CDR2 ANQGSEA. The CDR3 covers 14 residues. This CDR3 is CSVAKGQSEYEQYF. The CDR3 DNA follows: TGCAGCGTCGCGAAGGGACAATCGGAATACGAGCAGTACTTC.